This TCR beta chain was recovered during a study of T cell changes during pregnancy in multiple sclerosis. Per germline, CDR1 ENHRY and CDR2 SYGVKD. J was trimmed by 7 bases and V by 2 bases; bases with no gene match: 7. The CDR3 has 14 residues. The data were produced by immunoSEQ multiplex PCR, yet TCRdb's version contains in-frame clones alone and is incomplete. The sample lists tens of thousands of clones, around 90% occurring once. The chain combines TRBV10-3 with TRBJ2-7, with 8 positions matching TRBD2. Material: CD8+ T cells from peripheral blood mononuclear cells, obtained in the second trimester of pregnancy. This TCR came from a female donor in good health, enrolled as a control in a pregnancy study. The CDR3 DNA sequence: TGTGCCATCAGTGAGCCTATCTTAGCGGGGGAGCAGTACTTC. Protein product: CAISEPILAGEQYF.